This record concerns one T cell receptor beta chain sequence. The data were obtained in a study of human T cells and chemical hapten exposure. Study-wide context: Diphenylcyclopropenone doses were given weekly to the scalps of patients across the roughly 24-week study. Patients, chiefly female, had alopecia areata, totalis or universalis.

Library preparation tagged each individual cDNA molecule with a unique molecular identifier. Authors' processing steps: Counting gave a median of about 89,000 TCRs per sample, with values ranging from about 23,224 to 690,600. MiXCR was run by TCRdb on the RACE reads, yielding one entry per CDR3 protein. The V and J calls come from TCRdb's annotation, not from the publication. The data contain more than 100,000 distinct CDR3 sequences, roughly an eighth of them singletons. The J segment lost 2 bases and the V segment lost 1 base, leaving 4 bases of the junction unmatched. CDR3 size: 15 residues. Germline CDR1 SGHVS, CDR2 FNYEAQ. The time point: patch test 1, 2 weeks after DPC sensitization. Treatment in this sample: therapeutic diphenylcyclopropenone sensitization with weekly scalp DPC.

The gene calls are TRBV7-6 and TRBJ2-7, with 8 positions matching TRBD2. The receptor's source is a man in his late teens or twenties with alopecia areata. Some clones in this sample may be carry-over from other donors' samples. The sequencing here drew on whole blood, taken in connection with sensitization to the hapten diphenylcyclopropenone (DPC). The CDR3: CASSLGASGPYEQYV. In nucleotides, the CDR3 is TGTGCCAGCAGCTTAGGGGCTAGCGGGCCCTACGAGCAGTACGTC.